Listed below are T cell receptor beta chains from one sample, sequenced in a study of a mutant IDH1 vaccine in newly diagnosed glioma. Method: immunoSEQ multiplex PCR; TCRdb's copy keeps in-frame clones and lacks some. The table lists tens of thousands of clones, approximately 85% of them singletons. Their antigens remain unidentified. The source was PBMCs, collected from a glioma patient whose treatment included an IDH1 peptide vaccine. These receptors all come from a man aged 25-45 years with glioma. Some clones in this sample may be carry-over from other donors' samples. The CDR3 runs from the conserved cysteine through the conserved F or W. A D gene is named only where the DNA matches it firmly. Size values are once, few and many counts, or a class for expanded clones, and some rows have none.

J | V | D | size | CDR3 | DNA
TRBJ2-2 | TRBV5-4 | - | - | CASSAMTANTGELFF | TGTGCCAGCAGCGCAATGACAGCGAACACCGGGGAGCTGTTTTTT
TRBJ2-3 | TRBV7-9 | TRBD2 | - | CASVVAGGPDTQYF | TGTGCCAGCGTTGTAGCGGGAGGTCCAGATACGCAGTATTTT
TRBJ2-5 | TRBV27 | - | - | CASSRLRTGWETQYF | TGTGCCAGCAGCCGCCTACGTACAGGGTGGGAGACCCAGTACTTC
TRBJ2-7 | TRBV9 | - | - | CASSARGDEQYF | TGTGCCAGCAGCGCCAGGGGCGACGAGCAGTACTTC
TRBJ1-2 | TRBV5-1 | TRBD1 | - | CASSLEGAYGYTF | TGCGCCAGCAGCTTGGAGGGGGCCTATGGCTACACCTTC
TRBJ2-7 | TRBV5-1 | - | - | CASSPPHPQNEQYF | TGCGCCAGCAGTCCGCCCCACCCTCAGAACGAGCAGTACTTC
TRBJ2-2 | TRBV6-5 | - | - | CASSYYGGELFF | TGTGCCAGCAGTTATTATGGCGGGGAGCTGTTTTTT
TRBJ1-1 | TRBV2 | - | - | CASSVDTDTEAFF | TGTGCCAGCAGTGTGGACACAGACACTGAAGCTTTCTTT
TRBJ2-5 | TRBV19 | - | once | CASSIVKQETQYF | TGTGCCAGTAGTATCGTTAAACAAGAGACCCAGTACTTC
TRBJ2-5 | TRBV27 | - | - | CASSPRTVFVRETQYF | TGTGCCAGCAGTCCGAGGACGGTGTTTGTTCGAGAGACCCAGTACTTC
TRBJ1-3 | TRBV7-2 | - | - | CASSLVFGNTIYF | TGTGCCAGCAGCTTAGTATTCGGAAACACCATATATTTT
TRBJ2-3 | TRBV30 | - | - | CAWSVRYRDNRDTQYF | TGTGCCTGGAGTGTACGATACAGGGACAACCGAGATACGCAGTATTTT
TRBJ1-3 | TRBV19 | - | - | CASTGTVRGNTIYF | TGTGCCAGTACCGGGACCGTTCGTGGGAACACCATATATTTT
TRBJ2-5 | TRBV2 | - | - | CASSEAYGGRETQYF | TGTGCCAGCAGTGAAGCGTACGGGGGGCGGGAGACCCAGTACTTC
TRBJ1-2 | TRBV28 | - | - | CASSQALRGSYPLGGYTF | TGTGCCAGCAGTCAGGCCTTAAGGGGCAGCTACCCACTTGGGGGCTACACCTTC
TRBJ2-1 | TRBV27 | - | - | CASSTSFGTLLDEQFF | TGTGCCAGCAGCACTTCCTTCGGGACTCTTCTTGATGAGCAGTTCTTC
TRBJ1-6 | TRBV4-3 | - | - | CASSQDSRRYNSPLHF | TGCGCCAGCAGCCAAGATTCTCGGAGGTATAATTCACCCCTCCACTTT
TRBJ1-5 | TRBV5-1 | TRBD1 | - | CASSLGGGGQPQHF | TGCGCCAGCAGCTTAGGAGGGGGCGGACAGCCCCAGCATTTT
TRBJ1-1 | TRBV7-9 | - | - | CASSLVSAATEAFF | TGTGCCAGCAGCTTGGTTTCTGCTGCCACTGAAGCTTTCTTT
TRBJ2-2 | TRBV6-5 | - | - | CASKEGSNTGELFF | TGTGCCAGCAAAGAGGGCTCGAACACCGGGGAGCTGTTTTTT
TRBJ2-3 | TRBV4-1 | TRBD2 | - | CASSQRLAGGTLAQYF | TGCGCCAGCAGCCAACGACTAGCGGGGGGGACCCTTGCGCAGTATTTT
TRBJ2-5 | TRBV4-1 | TRBD2 | - | CASSQKGTSGGLETQYF | TGCGCCAGCAGCCAAAAAGGGACTAGCGGGGGGTTAGAGACCCAGTACTTC
TRBJ2-7 | TRBV4-1 | - | - | CASSLVQTYEQYF | TGCGCCAGCAGCCTAGTACAGACCTACGAGCAGTACTTC
TRBJ2-1 | TRBV5-1 | TRBD1 | - | CASSLGGTGVNEQFF | TGCGCCAGCAGCTTGGGAGGGACAGGGGTCAATGAGCAGTTCTTC
TRBJ1-5 | TRBV28 | - | - | CASRSQGRHNQPQHF | TGTGCCAGCAGGTCTCAGGGTCGCCACAATCAGCCCCAGCATTTT
TRBJ2-5 | TRBV28 | - | few | CASRNRVGETQYF | TGTGCCAGCAGGAACAGGGTAGGAGAGACCCAGTACTTC
TRBJ1-1 | TRBV10-1 | TRBD1 | - | CASSESRQGNTEAFF | TGCGCCAGCAGTGAGTCTCGACAGGGGAACACTGAAGCTTTCTTT
TRBJ2-5 | TRBV11-2 | - | - | CASSARAGETQYF | TGTGCCAGCAGCGCCCGGGCCGGGGAGACCCAGTACTTC
TRBJ1-1 | TRBV7-2 | - | - | CASSLSRGNTEAFF | TGTGCCAGCAGCTTATCCCGAGGGAACACTGAAGCTTTCTTT
TRBJ1-2 | TRBV7-3 | TRBD1 | - | CASSRGQGPHYGYTF | TGTGCCAGCAGCCGTGGACAGGGTCCCCACTATGGCTACACCTTC
TRBJ2-1 | TRBV28 | TRBD2 | - | CASSTSGSSHEQFF | TGTGCCAGCAGTACTAGCGGGAGCTCCCATGAGCAGTTCTTC
TRBJ2-2 | TRBV9 | - | - | CASSARLENTGELFF | TGTGCCAGCAGCGCCCGCTTGGAGAACACCGGGGAGCTGTTTTTT
TRBJ1-1 | TRBV5-6 | - | - | CASSLDTGRLEAFF | TGTGCCAGCAGCTTGGATACCGGAAGGCTTGAAGCTTTCTTT
TRBJ1-1 | TRBV11-2 | - | - | CASSFGQWNTEAFF | TGTGCCAGCAGCTTCGGGCAGTGGAACACTGAAGCTTTCTTT
TRBJ1-1 | TRBV7-9 | - | - | CASSLWTENTEAFF | TGTGCCAGCAGCTTATGGACAGAGAACACTGAAGCTTTCTTT
TRBJ2-4 | TRBV19 | TRBD2 | - | CASSIGLLAGGRAKNIQYF | TGTGCCAGTAGTATAGGGTTGCTAGCGGGGGGCCGAGCCAAAAACATTCAGTACTTC
TRBJ2-4 | TRBV27 | - | - | CASSLRAPKNIQYF | TGTGCCAGCAGTTTACGGGCACCGAAAAACATTCAGTACTTC
TRBJ1-4 | TRBV19 | TRBD1 | - | CPDRGDGKLFF | TGTCCGGACAGGGGTGACGGAAAACTGTTTTTT
TRBJ1-6 | TRBV19 | - | - | CASADSSYNSPLHF | TGTGCCAGTGCGGACAGCTCCTATAATTCACCCCTCCACTTT
TRBJ2-7 | TRBV7-9 | - | - | CASSSLATYEQYF | TGTGCCAGCAGCTCCTTAGCGACCTACGAGCAGTACTTC
TRBJ2-7 | TRBV7-6 | - | - | CASSLGRGGEQYF | TGTGCCAGCAGCTTAGGCCGGGGAGGCGAGCAGTACTTC
TRBJ1-1 | TRBV6-1 | - | few | CASSEAPTEAFF | TGTGCCAGCAGTGAAGCACCCACTGAAGCTTTCTTT
TRBJ2-1 | TRBV6-6 | - | - | CASSYKGPGSEQFF | TGTGCCAGCAGTTACAAAGGACCCGGCAGTGAGCAGTTCTTC
TRBJ1-1 | TRBV2 | - | - | CASSQRWGTEAFF | TGTGCCAGCAGTCAGAGGTGGGGCACTGAAGCTTTCTTT
TRBJ2-7 | TRBV7-2 | - | - | CASSLQYGGYEQYF | TGTGCCAGCAGCTTACAATACGGTGGATACGAGCAGTACTTC
TRBJ2-3 | TRBV7-2 | - | - | CASSPATDTQYF | TGTGCCAGCAGCCCCGCGACAGATACGCAGTATTTT